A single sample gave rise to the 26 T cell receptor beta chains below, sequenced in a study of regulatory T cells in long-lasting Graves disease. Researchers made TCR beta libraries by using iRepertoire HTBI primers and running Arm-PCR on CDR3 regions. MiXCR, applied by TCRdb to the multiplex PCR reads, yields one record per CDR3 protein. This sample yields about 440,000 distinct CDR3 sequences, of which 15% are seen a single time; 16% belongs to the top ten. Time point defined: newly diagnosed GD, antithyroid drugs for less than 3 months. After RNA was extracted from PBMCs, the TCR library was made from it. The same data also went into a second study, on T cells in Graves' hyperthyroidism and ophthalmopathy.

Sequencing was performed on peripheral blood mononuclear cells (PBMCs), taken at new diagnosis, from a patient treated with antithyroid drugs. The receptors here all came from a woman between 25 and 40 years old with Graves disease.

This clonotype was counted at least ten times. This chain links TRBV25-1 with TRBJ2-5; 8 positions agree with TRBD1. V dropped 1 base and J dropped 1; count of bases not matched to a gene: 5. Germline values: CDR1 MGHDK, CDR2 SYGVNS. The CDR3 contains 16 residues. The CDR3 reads CASSESDRETQETQYF. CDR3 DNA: TGTGCCAGCAGTGAATCGGACAGGGAGACCCAAGAGACCCAGTACTTC.

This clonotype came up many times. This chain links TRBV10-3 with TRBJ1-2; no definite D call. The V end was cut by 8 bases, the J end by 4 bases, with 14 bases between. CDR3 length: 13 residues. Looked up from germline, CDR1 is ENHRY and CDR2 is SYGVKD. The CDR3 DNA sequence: TGTGCCATCCCTGGCGGGGAGATCTATGGCTACACCTTC. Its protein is CAIPGGEIYGYTF.

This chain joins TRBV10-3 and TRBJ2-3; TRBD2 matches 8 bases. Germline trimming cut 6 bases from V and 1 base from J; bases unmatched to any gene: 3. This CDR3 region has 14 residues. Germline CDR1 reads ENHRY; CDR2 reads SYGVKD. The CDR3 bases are TGTGCCATCAGGCTAGCGGGCCGCACAGATACGCAGTATTTT. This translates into CAIRLAGRTDTQYF.

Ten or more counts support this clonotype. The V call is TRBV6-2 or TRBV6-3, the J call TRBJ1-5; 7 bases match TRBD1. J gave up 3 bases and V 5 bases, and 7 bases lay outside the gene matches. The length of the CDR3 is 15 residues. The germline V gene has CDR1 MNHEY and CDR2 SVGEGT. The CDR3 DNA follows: TGTGCCAGCAGTGCAGGACAGGCCTTCAATCAGCCCCAGCATTTT. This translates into CASSAGQAFNQPQHF.

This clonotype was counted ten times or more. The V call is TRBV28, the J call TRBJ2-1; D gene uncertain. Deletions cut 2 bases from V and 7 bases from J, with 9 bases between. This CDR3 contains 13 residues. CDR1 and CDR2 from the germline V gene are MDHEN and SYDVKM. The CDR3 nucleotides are TGTGCCAGCAGTTTAGTTAGCCCGAATGAGCAGTTCTTC. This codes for CASSLVSPNEQFF.

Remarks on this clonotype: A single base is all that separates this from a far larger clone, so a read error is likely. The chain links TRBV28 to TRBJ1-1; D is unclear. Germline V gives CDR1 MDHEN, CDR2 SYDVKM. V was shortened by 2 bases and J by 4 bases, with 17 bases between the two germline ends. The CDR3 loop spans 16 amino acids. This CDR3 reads CASSLDPSSGVTEAFF. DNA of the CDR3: TGTGCCAGCAGTTTAGATCCCTCCTCCGGGGTCACTGAAGCTTTCTTT.

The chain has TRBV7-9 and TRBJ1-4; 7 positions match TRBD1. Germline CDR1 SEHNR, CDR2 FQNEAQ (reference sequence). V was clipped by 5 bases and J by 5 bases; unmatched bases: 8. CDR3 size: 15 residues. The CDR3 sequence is CASSHYGTENEKLFF. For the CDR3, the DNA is TGTGCCAGCAGCCATTACGGGACAGAGAATGAAAAACTGTTTTTT.

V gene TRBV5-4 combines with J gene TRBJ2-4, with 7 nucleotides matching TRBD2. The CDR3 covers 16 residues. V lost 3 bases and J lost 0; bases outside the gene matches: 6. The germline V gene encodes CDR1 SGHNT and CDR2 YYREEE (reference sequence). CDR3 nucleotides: TGTGCCAGCAGCTGGGAACTAGCGTCAGCCAAAAACATTCAGTACTTC. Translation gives CASSWELASAKNIQYF.

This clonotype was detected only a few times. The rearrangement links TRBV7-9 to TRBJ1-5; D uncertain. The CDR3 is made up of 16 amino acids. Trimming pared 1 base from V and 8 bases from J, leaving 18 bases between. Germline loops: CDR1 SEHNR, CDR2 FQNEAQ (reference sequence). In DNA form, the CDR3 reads TGTGCCAGCAGCTTAGTTGGCGGAAGCCGCCCTGAGCCCCAGCATTTT. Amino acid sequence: CASSLVGGSRPEPQHF.

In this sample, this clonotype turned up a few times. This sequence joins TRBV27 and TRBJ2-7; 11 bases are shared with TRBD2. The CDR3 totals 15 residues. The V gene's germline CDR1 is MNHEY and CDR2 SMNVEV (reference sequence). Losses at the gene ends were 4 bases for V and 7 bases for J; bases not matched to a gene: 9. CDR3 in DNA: TGTGCCAGCAGTTCAATAGCGGGAGGGCCGGAAGAGCAGTACTTC. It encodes CASSSIAGGPEEQYF.

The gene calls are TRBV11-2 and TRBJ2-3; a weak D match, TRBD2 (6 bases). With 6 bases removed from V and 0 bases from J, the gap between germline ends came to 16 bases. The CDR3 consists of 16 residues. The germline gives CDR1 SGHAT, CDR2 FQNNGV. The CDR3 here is CASSENLALSTDTQYF. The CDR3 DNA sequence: TGTGCCAGCAGTGAAAATCTAGCGCTTAGCACAGATACGCAGTATTTT.

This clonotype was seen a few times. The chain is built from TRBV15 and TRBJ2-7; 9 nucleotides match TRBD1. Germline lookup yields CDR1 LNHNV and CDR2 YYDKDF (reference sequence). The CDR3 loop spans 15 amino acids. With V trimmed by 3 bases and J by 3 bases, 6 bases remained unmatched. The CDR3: CATSSRDRVRYEQYF. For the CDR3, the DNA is TGTGCCACCAGCAGCCGGGACAGGGTCCGCTACGAGCAGTACTTC.

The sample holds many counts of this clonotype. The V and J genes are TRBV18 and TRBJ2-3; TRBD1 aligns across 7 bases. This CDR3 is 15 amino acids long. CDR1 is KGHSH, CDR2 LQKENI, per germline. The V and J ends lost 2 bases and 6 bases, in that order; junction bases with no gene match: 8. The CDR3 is CASSPTTGALDTQYF. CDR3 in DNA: TGTGCCAGCTCACCAACCACAGGGGCCCTCGATACGCAGTATTTT.

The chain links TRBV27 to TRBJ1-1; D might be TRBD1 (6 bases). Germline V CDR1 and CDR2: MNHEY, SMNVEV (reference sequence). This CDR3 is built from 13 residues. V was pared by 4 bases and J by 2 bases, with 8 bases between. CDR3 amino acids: CASSYRVNTEAFF. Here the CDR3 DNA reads TGTGCCAGCAGTTACAGGGTTAACACTGAAGCTTTCTTT.

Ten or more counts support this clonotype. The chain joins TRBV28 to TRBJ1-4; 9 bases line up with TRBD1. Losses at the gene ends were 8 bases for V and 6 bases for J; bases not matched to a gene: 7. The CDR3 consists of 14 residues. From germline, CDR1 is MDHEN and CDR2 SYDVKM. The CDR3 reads CASHRDRGDEKLFF. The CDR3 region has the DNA TGTGCCAGCCACCGCGACAGGGGGGATGAAAAACTGTTTTTT.

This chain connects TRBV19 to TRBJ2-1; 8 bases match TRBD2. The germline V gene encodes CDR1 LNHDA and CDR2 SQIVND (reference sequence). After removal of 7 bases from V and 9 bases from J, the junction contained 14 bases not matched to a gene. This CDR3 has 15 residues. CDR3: CASKPRAGGLVEQFF. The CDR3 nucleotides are TGTGCCAGTAAGCCCCGCGCGGGAGGTCTCGTTGAGCAGTTCTTC.

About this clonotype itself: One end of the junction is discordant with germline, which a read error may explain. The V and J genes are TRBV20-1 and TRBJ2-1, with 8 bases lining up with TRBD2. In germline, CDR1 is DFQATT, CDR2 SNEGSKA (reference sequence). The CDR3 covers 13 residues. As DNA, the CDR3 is TGCGGTGCTCCTAGACTAGCGAGTGGTGAGCAGTTCTTC. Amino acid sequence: CGAPRLASGEQFF.

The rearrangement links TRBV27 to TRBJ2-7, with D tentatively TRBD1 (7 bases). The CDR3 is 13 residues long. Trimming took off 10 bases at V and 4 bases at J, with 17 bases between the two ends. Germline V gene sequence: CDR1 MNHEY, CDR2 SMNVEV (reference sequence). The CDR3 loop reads CATGGGFGYEQYF. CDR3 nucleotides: TGTGCCACCGGAGGGGGCTTTGGTTACGAGCAGTACTTC.

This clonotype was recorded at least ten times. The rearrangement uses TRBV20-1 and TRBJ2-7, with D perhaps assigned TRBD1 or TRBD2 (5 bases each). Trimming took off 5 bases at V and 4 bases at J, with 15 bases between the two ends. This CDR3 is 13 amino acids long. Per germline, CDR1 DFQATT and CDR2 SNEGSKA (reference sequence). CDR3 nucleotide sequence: TGCAGTGCTGGGGGTGGGGATCTTTACGAGCAGTACTTC. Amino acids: CSAGGGDLYEQYF.

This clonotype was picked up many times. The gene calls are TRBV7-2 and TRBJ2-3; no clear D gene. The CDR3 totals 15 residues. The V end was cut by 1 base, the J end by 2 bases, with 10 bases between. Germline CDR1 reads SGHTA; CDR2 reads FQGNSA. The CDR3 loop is CASSLGAANTDTQYF. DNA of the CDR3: TGTGCCAGCAGCTTAGGGGCGGCCAACACAGATACGCAGTATTTT.

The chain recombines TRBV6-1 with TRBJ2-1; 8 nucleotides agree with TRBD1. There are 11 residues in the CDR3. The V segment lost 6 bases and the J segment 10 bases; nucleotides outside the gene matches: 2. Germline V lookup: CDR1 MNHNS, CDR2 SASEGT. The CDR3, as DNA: TGTGCCAGCAGGCGACAGGGGGAGCAGTTCTTC. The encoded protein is CASRRQGEQFF.

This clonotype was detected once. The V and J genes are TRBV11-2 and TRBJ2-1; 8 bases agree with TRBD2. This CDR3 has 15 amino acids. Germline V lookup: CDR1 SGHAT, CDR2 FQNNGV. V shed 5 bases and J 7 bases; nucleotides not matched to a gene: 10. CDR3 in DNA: TGTGCCAGCAGCCCAAGCGGGAGTTGGTTAAATGAGCAGTTCTTC. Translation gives CASSPSGSWLNEQFF.

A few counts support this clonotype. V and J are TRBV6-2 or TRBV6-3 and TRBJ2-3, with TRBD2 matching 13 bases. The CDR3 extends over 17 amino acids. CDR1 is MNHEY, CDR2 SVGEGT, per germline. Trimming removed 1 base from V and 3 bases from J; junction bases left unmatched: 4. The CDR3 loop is CASSYFGLAGDTDTQYF. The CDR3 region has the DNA TGTGCCAGCAGTTACTTCGGACTAGCGGGAGATACAGATACGCAGTATTTT.

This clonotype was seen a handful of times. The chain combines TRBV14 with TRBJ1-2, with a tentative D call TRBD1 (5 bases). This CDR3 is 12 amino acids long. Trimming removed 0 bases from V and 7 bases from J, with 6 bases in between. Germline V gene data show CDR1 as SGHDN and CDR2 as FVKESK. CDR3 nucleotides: TGTGCCAGCAGCCAAGATCAGGGTGGCTACACCTTC. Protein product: CASSQDQGGYTF.

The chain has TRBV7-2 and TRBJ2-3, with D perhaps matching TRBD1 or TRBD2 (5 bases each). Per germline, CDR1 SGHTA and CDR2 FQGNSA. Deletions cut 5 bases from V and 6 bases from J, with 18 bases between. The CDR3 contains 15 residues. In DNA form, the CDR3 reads TGTGCCAGCAGCGAAAGGGACGGCCAAGGGGATACGCAGTATTTT. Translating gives CASSERDGQGDTQYF. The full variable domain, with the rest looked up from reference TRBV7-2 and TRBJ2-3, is GAGVSQSPSNKVTEKGKDVELRCDPISGHTALYWYRQSLGQGLEFLIYFQGNSAPDKSGLPSDRFSAERTGGSVSTLTIQRTQQEDSAVYLCASSERDGQGDTQYFGPGTRLTVL.

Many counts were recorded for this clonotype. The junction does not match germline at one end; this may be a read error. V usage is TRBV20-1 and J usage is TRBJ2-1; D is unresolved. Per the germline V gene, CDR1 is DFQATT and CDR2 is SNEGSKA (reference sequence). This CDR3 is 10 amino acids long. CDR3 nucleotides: TGCAGTGCTAGAGAGGATAAGTTCCCCTTC. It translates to CSAREDKFPF.